The entry below gives a single T cell receptor beta chain sequence along with its context. The data were taken from a study of control samples from healthy donors and cancer patients. Germline V CDR1 and CDR2: KGHSH, LQKENI. The V gene end was trimmed by 4 bases and the J gene end by 4 bases; junction bases not matched to a gene: 4. CDR3 length: 15 residues. The data were produced by immunoSEQ multiplex PCR, yet TCRdb's version contains in-frame clones alone and is incomplete. The sample holds tens of thousands of clones, roughly 90% seen once. The clonotype originates from a woman aged 60-75 years with head and neck cancer. V usage is TRBV18 and J usage is TRBJ2-7; 13 bases agree with TRBD2. The sample was PBMCs. CDR3 region: CASSQGTSGKYEQYF. CDR3 coding DNA: TGTGCCAGCTCACAAGGGACTAGCGGGAAGTACGAGCAGTACTTC.